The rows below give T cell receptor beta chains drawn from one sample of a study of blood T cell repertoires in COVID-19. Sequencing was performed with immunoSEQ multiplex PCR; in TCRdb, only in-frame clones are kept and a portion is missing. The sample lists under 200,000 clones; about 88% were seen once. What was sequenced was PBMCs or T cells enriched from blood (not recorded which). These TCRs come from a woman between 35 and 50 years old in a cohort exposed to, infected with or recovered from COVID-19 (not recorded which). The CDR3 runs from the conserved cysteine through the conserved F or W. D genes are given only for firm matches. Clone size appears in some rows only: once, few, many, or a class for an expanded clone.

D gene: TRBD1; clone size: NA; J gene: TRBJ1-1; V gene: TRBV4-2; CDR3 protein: CASSRGQGEIEAFF; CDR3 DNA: TGTGCCAGCAGTAGGGGACAGGGAGAGATTGAAGCTTTCTTT
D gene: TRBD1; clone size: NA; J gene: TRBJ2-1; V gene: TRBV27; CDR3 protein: CASSSRDSHNEQFF; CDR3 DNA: TGTGCCAGCAGTTCTCGGGACAGTCACAATGAGCAGTTCTTC
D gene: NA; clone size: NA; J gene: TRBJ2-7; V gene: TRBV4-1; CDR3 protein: CASSQDPQAPYEQYF; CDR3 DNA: TGCGCCAGCAGCCAAGATCCCCAAGCGCCTTACGAGCAGTACTTC
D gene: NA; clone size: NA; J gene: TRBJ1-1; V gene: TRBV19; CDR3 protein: CASRDTQTEAFF; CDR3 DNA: TGTGCCAGTAGAGACACACAAACTGAAGCTTTCTTT
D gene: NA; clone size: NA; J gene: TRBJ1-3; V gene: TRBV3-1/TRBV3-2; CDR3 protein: CASSPYTGSAGNTIYF; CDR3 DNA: TGTGCCAGCAGCCCCTATACAGGGTCCGCTGGAAACACCATATATTTT
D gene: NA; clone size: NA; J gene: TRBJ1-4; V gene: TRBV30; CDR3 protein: CAWSVGRVRTNEKLFF; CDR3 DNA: TGTGCCTGGAGTGTAGGGAGGGTCCGAACTAATGAAAAACTGTTTTTT
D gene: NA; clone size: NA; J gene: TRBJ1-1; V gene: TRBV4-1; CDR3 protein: CASSQAGAIARGANTEAFF; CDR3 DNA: TGCGCCAGCAGCCAAGCGGGGGCTATAGCCCGGGGGGCGAACACTGAAGCTTTCTTT
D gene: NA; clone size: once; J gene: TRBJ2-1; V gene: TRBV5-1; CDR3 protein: CASSLGSGVPYNEQFF; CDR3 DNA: TGCGCCAGCAGCTTGGGATCCGGGGTCCCCTACAATGAGCAGTTCTTC
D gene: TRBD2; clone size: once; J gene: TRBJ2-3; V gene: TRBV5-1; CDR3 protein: CASSLEGGRGADTQYF; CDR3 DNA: TGCGCCAGCAGCTTGGAGGGCGGGAGAGGCGCAGATACGCAGTATTTT
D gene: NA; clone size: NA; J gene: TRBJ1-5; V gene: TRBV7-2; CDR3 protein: CASSVYNQPQHF; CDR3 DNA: TGTGCCAGCAGCGTATACAATCAGCCCCAGCATTTT
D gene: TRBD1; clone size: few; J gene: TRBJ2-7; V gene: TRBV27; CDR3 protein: CASRHTGQIYEQYF; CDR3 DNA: TGTGCCAGCAGGCATACGGGACAGATCTACGAGCAGTACTTC
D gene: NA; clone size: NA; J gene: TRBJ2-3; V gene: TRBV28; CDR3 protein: CASSSPLGGVNTQYF; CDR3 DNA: TGTGCCAGCAGTTCGCCCCTGGGGGGTGTAAATACGCAGTATTTT
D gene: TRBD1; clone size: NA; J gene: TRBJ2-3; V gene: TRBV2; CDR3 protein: CASSPDRGLADTQYF; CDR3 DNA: TGTGCCAGCAGTCCGGACAGGGGGTTGGCAGATACGCAGTATTTT